The subject of this entry is one T cell receptor beta chain. Antigen specificity is unknown. The sample comes from a study of CD8 T cells in ankylosing spondylitis. Study-level results: Relatively rare in peripheral blood, disease-linked clones were also CD8+. Fewer than 10 highly homologous variants formed a TCR beta motif that appeared characteristic of ankylosing spondylitis blood. Matched ankylosing spondylitis synovial fluid reportedly contained a significantly enriched population of disease-linked clones.

For TCR beta, libraries came from quantitative 5'-RACE with molecular barcodes. MiXCR was run by TCRdb on the 5' RACE reads, yielding one entry per CDR3 protein. The table includes around 770,000 distinct CDR3 sequences, around a fifth detected once. The TCR comes from a male donor with ankylosing spondylitis. Sample: blood, either unsorted or a sorted T cell fraction (not recorded which).

CDR3: CASSLVAGAGQPQHF. Here the CDR3 DNA reads TGCGCCAGCAGCTTGGTGGCAGGGGCCGGTCAGCCCCAGCATTTT. This chain links TRBV5-1 with TRBJ1-5; perhaps TRBD1 as D (6 bases). V was clipped by 0 bases and J by 6 bases, with 13 bases between them. The CDR3 loop spans 15 amino acids. In germline, CDR1 is SGHRS, CDR2 YFSETQ.